Shown below are 27 T cell receptor beta chains from a single sample sequenced in a study of T cell responses to AZD1222 COVID-19 vaccine (dated by TCRdb to 2020 to 2022). According to the study, the label for this sample's time point signals: baseline before first vaccination. The protocol used for the library was the immunoSEQ multiplex PCR assay. Not all clones reach the TCRdb copy of this immuneACCESS table, which keeps in-frame sequences only. Checked studies attribute under half of the gap to unresolved V genes and leave the rest unexplained. This sample comprises more than 100,000 clones, around 88% of them detected only once. Less than 6% of the sample belongs to the ten largest clones. This material consisted of peripheral blood, taken on day 0 of AZD1222 vaccination. These receptors all stem from an adult in good health.

This clone is a singleton in its sample. The chain is built from TRBV6-6 and TRBJ2-5; D call uncertain. Trimming pared 2 bases from V and 2 bases from J, leaving 3 bases between. CDR3 length: 12 residues. Per germline, CDR1 MNHNY and CDR2 SVGAGI (reference sequence). CDR3 bases: TGTGCCAGCAGTTACGCGCAAGAGACCCAGTACTTC. Its protein product is CASSYAQETQYF.

The genes are TRBV2 and TRBJ2-5, with D unclear. Germline assignment: CDR1 SNHLY and CDR2 FYNNEI. The V end was cut by 3 bases, the J end by 1 base, with 6 bases between. The CDR3 covers 13 residues. For the CDR3, the DNA is TGTGCCAGCAGTGACGGGCCCCAAGAGACCCAGTACTTC. Its protein is CASSDGPQETQYF.

This sequence joins TRBV29-1 and TRBJ2-1; TRBD1 agrees at 9 bases. Germline lookup yields CDR1 SQVTM and CDR2 ANQGSEA. V shed 3 bases, J shed 8 bases, and the junction held 11 bases outside the gene matches. The CDR3 loop spans 15 amino acids. CDR3: CSVDAGTGNIYEQFF. For the CDR3, the DNA is TGCAGCGTTGATGCCGGGACAGGGAATATCTATGAGCAGTTCTTC.

The chain is built from TRBV12-3 or TRBV12-4 and TRBJ2-7; D unclear. The CDR3 totals 11 residues. Trimming took 7 bases from V and 5 from J, leaving 9 bases between them. The CDR3 loop reads CASTLGHEQYF. CDR3 nucleotide sequence: TGTGCCAGCACCCTTGGGCACGAGCAGTACTTC.

The CDR3 DNA reads TGTGCCAGTACCCGGTCGGTCTCTGGAAACACCATATATTTT. Translating it yields CASTRSVSGNTIYF. The chain carries TRBV19 and TRBJ1-3; D is unclear. The CDR3 loop spans 14 amino acids. CDR1 and CDR2 from the germline V gene are LNHDA and SQIVND (reference sequence). Trimming stripped 7 bases from V and 0 bases from J, with 10 bases between. Full variable domain (rest looked up from reference TRBV19 and TRBJ1-3): DGGITQSPKYLFRKEGQNVTLSCEQNLNHDAMYWYRQDPGQGLRLIYYSQIVNDFQKGDIAEGYSVSREKKESFPLTVTSAQKNPTAFYLCASTRSVSGNTIYFGEGSWLTVV.

This clone has only one observation. The chain employs TRBV29-1 and TRBJ1-1, with unresolved D. Per germline, CDR1 SQVTM and CDR2 ANQGSEA. Trimming left V 4 bases short and J 4 bases short, with 16 bases between. The length of the CDR3 is 14 residues. The CDR3 reads CSVGHLEKGTEAFF. The CDR3 bases are TGCAGCGTTGGACACCTTGAGAAGGGCACTGAAGCTTTCTTT.

This sequence joins TRBV6-2 or TRBV6-3 and TRBJ1-1; D unresolved. Germline CDR1 and CDR2: MNHEY and SVGEGT. The CDR3 has 14 amino acids. Trimming cost V 1 base and J 1 base, with 7 bases left between them. The CDR3 DNA sequence: TGTGCCAGCAGTTACTGGGCGGCGAACACTGAAGCTTTCTTT. Protein product: CASSYWAANTEAFF.

The genes are TRBV6-6 and TRBJ2-7, with 8 nucleotides matching TRBD2. CDR1 and CDR2 (germline): MNHNY, SVGAGI (reference sequence). The CDR3 consists of 17 residues. The J segment lost 3 bases and the V segment lost 5 bases, leaving 15 bases of the junction unmatched. The CDR3 here is CASSPTPGGARGYEQYF. As DNA, the CDR3 is TGTGCCAGCAGTCCTACCCCCGGGGGGGCGCGGGGCTACGAGCAGTACTTC.

The chain joins TRBV12-3 or TRBV12-4 to TRBJ1-2; weak D call: TRBD1 (5 bases). V was trimmed by 4 bases and J by 6 bases, leaving 9 bases between them. This CDR3 region has 12 residues. In nucleotides, the CDR3 is TGTGCCAGCAGTTCCTACAGGAATGGCTACACCTTC. Translating it yields CASSSYRNGYTF.

The rearrangement joins TRBV11-2 to TRBJ2-7, with D uncertain. CDR1 SGHAT and CDR2 FQNNGV come from the germline V gene. The CDR3 runs to 13 residues. V lost 0 bases and J 3 bases, leaving 6 bases between the germline ends. CDR3 in amino acids: CASSLDEVYEQYF. In nucleotides, the CDR3 is TGTGCCAGCAGCTTAGATGAAGTCTACGAGCAGTACTTC. Variable domain in full (rest from reference TRBV11-2 and TRBJ2-7): EAGVAQSPRYKIIEKRQSVAFWCNPISGHATLYWYQQILGQGPKLLIQFQNNGVVDDSQLPKDRFSAERLKGVDSTLKIQPAKLEDSAVYLCASSLDEVYEQYFGPGTRLTVT.

This clone was recorded once. This chain uses TRBV28 with TRBJ1-3; D is possibly TRBD1 (5 bases). V lost 5 bases and J 6 bases, leaving 17 bases between the germline ends. The CDR3 spans 15 residues. The germline V gene has CDR1 MDHEN and CDR2 SYDVKM. The CDR3 is CASSEWGGTLNTIYF. The CDR3 DNA sequence: TGTGCCAGCAGTGAGTGGGGCGGGACCTTAAACACCATATATTTT.

A single count supports this clone. The chain joins TRBV28 to TRBJ1-5; 11 bases match TRBD1. CDR3 size: 15 residues. V dropped 3 bases and J dropped 7; count of bases not matched to a gene: 5. The germline CDR1 and CDR2 sequences are MDHEN and SYDVKM. CDR3 region: CASSLGTGGRQPQHF. CDR3 coding DNA: TGTGCCAGCAGTTTGGGGACAGGGGGACGCCAGCCCCAGCATTTT. The variable domain in full, completed from reference TRBV28 and TRBJ1-5, reads DVKVTQSSRYLVKRTGEKVFLECVQDMDHENMFWYRQDPGLGLRLIYFSYDVKMKEKGDIPEGYSVSREKKERFSLILESASTNQTSMYLCASSLGTGGRQPQHFGDGTRLSIL.

The V and J genes are TRBV18 and TRBJ2-4, with a tentative D call TRBD1 (6 bases). From germline, CDR1 is KGHSH and CDR2 LQKENI. The CDR3 totals 13 residues. V lost 2 bases and J lost 8, with 10 bases in between. CDR3 DNA sequence: TGTGCCAGCTCACCAGGGGGCGAGGACATTCAGTACTTC. This translates into CASSPGGEDIQYF.

The gene calls are TRBV6-5 and TRBJ1-2; D is uncertain. Trimming removed 4 bases at V and 6 bases at J, with 9 bases between. Germline CDR1 is MNHEY and CDR2 is SVGAGI. CDR3 length: 12 amino acids. Written as DNA, the CDR3 is TGTGCCAGCAGTTTCAGCGGGCATGGCTACACCTTC. Translating it yields CASSFSGHGYTF.

V gene TRBV28 combines with J gene TRBJ1-1; unclear D gene. Per the germline V gene, CDR1 is MDHEN and CDR2 is SYDVKM. CDR3 length: 15 amino acids. V dropped 5 bases and J dropped 6 bases, with 19 bases sitting between them. CDR3 amino acids: CASSIKGSGSAEAFF. In DNA form, the CDR3 reads TGTGCCAGCAGTATCAAGGGTTCAGGAAGCGCTGAAGCTTTCTTT. The variable domain in full, with the rest retrieved from reference TRBV28 and TRBJ1-1, is DVKVTQSSRYLVKRTGEKVFLECVQDMDHENMFWYRQDPGLGLRLIYFSYDVKMKEKGDIPEGYSVSREKKERFSLILESASTNQTSMYLCASSIKGSGSAEAFFGQGTRLTVV.

The J gene is TRBJ1-3, the V gene TRBV5-6; the D is unclear. Trimming cost V 2 bases and J 2 bases, with 11 bases left between them. Germline loops: CDR1 SGHDT, CDR2 YYEEEE. CDR3 size: 15 residues. The CDR3: CASSFGVIAGNTIYF. CDR3 coding DNA: TGTGCCAGCAGCTTTGGGGTCATCGCTGGAAACACCATATATTTT.

This chain joins TRBV6-5 and TRBJ1-1; D remains ambiguous. The germline V gene encodes CDR1 MNHEY and CDR2 SVGAGI. V gave up 6 bases and J gave up 3 bases, with 17 bases separating them. This CDR3 is 15 amino acids long. The chain's CDR3 is CASSSPGGVDTEAFF. CDR3 bases: TGTGCCAGCAGCTCCCCCGGTGGGGTAGACACTGAAGCTTTCTTT.

This chain links TRBV11-2 with TRBJ1-4; possibly TRBD1 for D (5 bases). Trimming removed 4 bases at V and 7 bases at J, with 16 bases between. The CDR3 runs 15 residues. The germline V gene encodes CDR1 SGHAT and CDR2 FQNNGV. The CDR3 is CASSSPGLGGEKLFF. In DNA, the CDR3 is TGTGCCAGCAGCTCCCCAGGGTTGGGAGGTGAAAAACTGTTTTTT. The full variable domain, with the rest looked up from reference TRBV11-2 and TRBJ1-4, is EAGVAQSPRYKIIEKRQSVAFWCNPISGHATLYWYQQILGQGPKLLIQFQNNGVVDDSQLPKDRFSAERLKGVDSTLKIQPAKLEDSAVYLCASSSPGLGGEKLFFGSGTQLSVL.

V is TRBV13 and J is TRBJ2-1; D could derive from TRBD1 or TRBD2 (6 bases each). Germline V gene sequence: CDR1 PRHDT, CDR2 FYEKMQ (reference sequence). Deletions cut 10 bases from V and 7 bases from J, with 14 bases between. This CDR3 is built from 12 residues. The CDR3 nucleotides read TGTGCCACGATGAGGAGGGGGAATGAGCAGTTCTTC. Translated, it gives CATMRRGNEQFF.

This clone was counted between two and nine times. The V gene is TRBV7-2, the J gene TRBJ1-5; D is possibly TRBD1 (6 bases). The CDR3 is made up of 16 amino acids. Germline CDR1 is SGHTA and CDR2 is FQGNSA. V lost 1 base and J lost 7, with 17 bases in between. The CDR3 loop reads CASSLGGQGMGQPQHF. The CDR3 region has the DNA TGTGCCAGCAGCTTAGGAGGCCAGGGGATGGGACAGCCCCAGCATTTT.

As regards this clone: Other DNA sequences in the same sample also yield this CDR3. The chain uses TRBV11-2 and TRBJ1-2, with D possibly being TRBD1 (5 bases). The CDR3 spans 13 residues. CDR1 is SGHAT and CDR2 is FQNNGV in the germline V gene. Deletions cut 0 bases from V and 8 bases from J, with 10 bases between. CDR3 nucleotide sequence: TGTGCCAGCAGCTTAGATAGGGGAGGCGGCTACACCTTC. It yields the protein CASSLDRGGGYTF. The complete variable domain, with remaining parts taken from reference TRBV11-2 and TRBJ1-2, reads EAGVAQSPRYKIIEKRQSVAFWCNPISGHATLYWYQQILGQGPKLLIQFQNNGVVDDSQLPKDRFSAERLKGVDSTLKIQPAKLEDSAVYLCASSLDRGGGYTFGSGTRLTVV.

The chain links TRBV4-2 to TRBJ1-3, with D unresolved. This CDR3 is 15 amino acids long. Germline lookup yields CDR1 LGHNA and CDR2 YNFKEQ. Trimming left V 0 bases short and J 1 base short, with 7 bases between. The CDR3 sequence is CASSQEGGSGNTIYF. CDR3 nucleotides: TGTGCCAGCAGCCAAGAAGGAGGGTCTGGAAACACCATATATTTT.

This chain links TRBV6-5 with TRBJ1-2; TRBD1 might be the D (5 bases). CDR1 is MNHEY and CDR2 is SVGAGI in the germline V gene. This CDR3 comprises 15 residues. The germline V and J ends were trimmed by 5 bases and 1 base, with 14 bases remaining between them. CDR3 nucleotides: TGTGCCAGCAGTAGCAGGGATACCCTTAACTATGGCTACACCTTC. Protein sequence: CASSSRDTLNYGYTF.

The chain carries TRBV6-1 and TRBJ2-3, with D tentatively TRBD1 (5 bases). V was trimmed by 1 base and J by 1 base, leaving 15 bases between them. This CDR3 region has 17 residues. Germline V lookup: CDR1 MNHNS, CDR2 SASEGT. The chain's CDR3 is CASSEGQGVGGTDTQYF. The CDR3 DNA is TGTGCCAGCAGTGAAGGACAAGGGGTCGGTGGCACAGATACGCAGTATTTT.

The CDR3 region has the DNA TGTGCCAGCAGCTTATCGGGACAAGGCACAGATACGCAGTATTTT. Its protein is CASSLSGQGTDTQYF. V and J are TRBV5-4 and TRBJ2-3; possibly TRBD1 for D (6 bases). Germline V gene lookup returns CDR1 SGHNT and CDR2 YYREEE (reference sequence). The CDR3 runs to 15 residues. Trimming took off 2 bases at V and 1 base at J, with 11 bases between the two ends.

The chain uses TRBV5-1 and TRBJ2-7; possible D gene TRBD2, 6 bases. Looked up from germline, CDR1 is SGHRS and CDR2 is YFSETQ. Trimming stripped 7 bases from V and 3 bases from J, with 11 bases between. The CDR3 runs to 12 residues. The CDR3 region is CASGGTSYEQYF. The CDR3 DNA reads as TGCGCCAGCGGAGGGACGAGCTACGAGCAGTACTTC.

The chain combines TRBV6-4 with TRBJ2-3; 9 nucleotides match TRBD2. V gave up 0 bases and J gave up 3 bases; unmatched junction bases: 19. Germline V gives CDR1 MRHNA, CDR2 SNTAGT. CDR3 length: 21 residues. The CDR3 loop is CASSDSPIKRGVLSRTDTQYF. The DNA for the CDR3 is TGTGCCAGCAGTGACTCTCCCATCAAGCGGGGGGTTTTATCTAGGACAGATACGCAGTATTTT.